This TCR beta chain is from a study of T cell repertoires in cytomegalovirus infection (dated by TCRdb to the late 2010s). About the full investigation: Because public TCR beta signatures pointed to carriage of CMV infection together with the matching HLA type, the HLA type of each donor mattered for the analysis.

The paper's findings and limits, for the study overall: Carriers of CMV infection plus the relevant HLA type were discriminated by the cumulative frequency of public TCR beta family members in the study cohort and in an independent 352-donor cohort. The ex vivo response was dominated by HLA-C-restricted CMV-specific TCR beta clonotypes, which also provided the single most frequent clonotype in two of eight donors.

This clonotype has ten or more counts. The antigen this receptor binds is unknown. One base away there is no much larger clone; base qualities are not given. Sequencing relied on an Illumina HiSeq 1500. The public sequencing data were trimmed at Q25 with fastp and processed into clonotypes with MiXCR by TCRdb, which kept only in-frame beta chains. Rows are combined by CDR3 protein, so each entry shows the most common genes and DNA. This sample holds about 360,000 distinct CDR3 sequences; 15% to 20% were observed only once. 7.5% to 9.5% of the sample comes from the top ten. Taken from the germline V gene, the CDR1 and CDR2 loops are SGHTA and FQGNSA. Trimming removed 3 bases from V and 0 bases from J, leaving 9 bases between the germline ends. The cysteine opens and the phenylalanine closes a CDR3 of 14 amino acids. Left in the record is the CDR3 DNA by itself, 42 bases read in frame from the first base.

The clonotype originates from a human donor in good health (CMV status not recorded). Some clones in this sample may be carry-over from other donors' samples. Sequenced: PBMCs. The sequence is built from TRBV7-2 and TRBJ2-7, and the D gene may be TRBD2, 5 bases matching. The nucleotide sequence reads as follows: TGTGCCAGCAGCTTGCCGGGGATCTCCTACGAGCAGTACTTC. The translation is CASSLPGISYEQYF.